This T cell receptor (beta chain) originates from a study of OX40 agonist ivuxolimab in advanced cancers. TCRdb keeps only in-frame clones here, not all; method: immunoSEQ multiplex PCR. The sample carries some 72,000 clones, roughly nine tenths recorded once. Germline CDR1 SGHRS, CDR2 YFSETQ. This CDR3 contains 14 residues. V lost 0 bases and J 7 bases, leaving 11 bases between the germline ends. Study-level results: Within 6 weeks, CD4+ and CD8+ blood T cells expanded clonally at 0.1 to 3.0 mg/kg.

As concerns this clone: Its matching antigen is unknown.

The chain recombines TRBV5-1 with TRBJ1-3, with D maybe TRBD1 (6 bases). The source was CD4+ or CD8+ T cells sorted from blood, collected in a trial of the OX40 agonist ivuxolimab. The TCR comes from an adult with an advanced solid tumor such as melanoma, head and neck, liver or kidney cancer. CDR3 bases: TGCGCCAGCAGCTTGGGGGGACAATCCAACACCATATATTTT. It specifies CASSLGGQSNTIYF.